One T cell receptor (beta chain) is described in this entry. The data belong to a study of blood T cell repertoires in COVID-19. Across the whole study: Donors in the United States, Italy and Spain gave samples during acute or convalescent COVID-19. PBMCs, B-cell-depleted T cells, or T cells were the source of the cDNA or gDNA that made up the material.

Authors' processing steps: Reference gene primers were amplified, and this amplification served to estimate nucleated cell counts. The method was immunoSEQ multiplex PCR; TCRdb's version includes in-frame clones alone and lacks a portion of them. V, J and clone size are those of that table, while D and trimming were read from the DNA. The sample has under 350,000 clones; roughly 90% are singletons. The sequenced sample was peripheral blood. The TCR sequence derives from a man aged 35-49 years with acute or convalescent COVID-19.

The CDR3 is CASSLGTGVGGYTF. In DNA form, the CDR3 reads TGTGCCAGCAGTCTAGGGACAGGGGTTGGCGGCTACACCTTC. The J gene is TRBJ1-2, the V gene TRBV6-5; 10 nucleotides line up with TRBD1. The trim removed 5 bases at V and 8 bases at J, leaving 8 bases unmatched. In germline, CDR1 is MNHEY, CDR2 SVGAGI. The CDR3 is 14 amino acids.